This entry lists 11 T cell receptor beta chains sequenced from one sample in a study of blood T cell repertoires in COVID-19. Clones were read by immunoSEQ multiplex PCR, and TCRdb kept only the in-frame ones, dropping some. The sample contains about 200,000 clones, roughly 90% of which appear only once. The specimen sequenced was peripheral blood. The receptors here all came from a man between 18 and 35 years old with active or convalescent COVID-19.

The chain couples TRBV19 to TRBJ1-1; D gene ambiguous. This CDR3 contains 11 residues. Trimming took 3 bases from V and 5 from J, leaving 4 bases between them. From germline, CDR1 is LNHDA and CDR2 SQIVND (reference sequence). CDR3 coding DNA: TGTGCCAGTAGTATGTTAACTGAAGCTTTCTTT. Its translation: CASSMLTEAFF.

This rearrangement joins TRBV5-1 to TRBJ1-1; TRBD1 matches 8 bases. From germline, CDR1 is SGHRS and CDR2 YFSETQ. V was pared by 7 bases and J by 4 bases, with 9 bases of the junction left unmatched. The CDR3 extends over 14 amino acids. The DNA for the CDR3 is TGCGCCAGCGGAAACCAGGGGGCGACCACTGAAGCTTTCTTT. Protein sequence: CASGNQGATTEAFF.

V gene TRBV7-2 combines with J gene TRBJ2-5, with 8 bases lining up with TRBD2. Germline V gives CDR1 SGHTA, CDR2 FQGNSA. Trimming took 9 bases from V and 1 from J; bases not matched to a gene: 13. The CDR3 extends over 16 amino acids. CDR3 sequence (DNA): TGTGCCAGTAACCCTAGGACTAGCCGGTTCCAAGAGACCCAGTACTTC. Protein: CASNPRTSRFQETQYF.

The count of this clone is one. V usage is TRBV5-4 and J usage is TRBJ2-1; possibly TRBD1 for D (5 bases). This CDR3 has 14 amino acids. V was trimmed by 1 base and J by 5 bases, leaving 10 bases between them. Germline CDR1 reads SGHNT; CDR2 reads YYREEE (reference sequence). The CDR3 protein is CASSLYQGNNEQFF. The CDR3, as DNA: TGTGCCAGCAGCTTGTATCAGGGAAACAATGAGCAGTTCTTC. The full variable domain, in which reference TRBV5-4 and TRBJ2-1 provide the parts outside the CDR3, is ETGVTQSPTHLIKTRGQQVTLRCSSQSGHNTVSWYQQALGQGPQFIFQYYREEENGRGNFPPRFSGLQFPNYSSELNVNALELDDSALYLCASSLYQGNNEQFFGPGTRLTVL.

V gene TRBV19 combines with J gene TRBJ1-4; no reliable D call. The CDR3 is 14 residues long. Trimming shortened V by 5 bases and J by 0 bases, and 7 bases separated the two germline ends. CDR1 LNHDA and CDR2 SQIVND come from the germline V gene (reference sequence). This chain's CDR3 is CASSGSATNEKLFF. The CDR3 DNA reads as TGTGCCAGTAGTGGCAGTGCAACTAATGAAAAACTGTTTTTT.

CDR3 nucleotide sequence: TGTGCCTGGAGAAACAGGGATAATTCACCCCTCCACTTT. As protein: CAWRNRDNSPLHF. This chain joins TRBV30 and TRBJ1-6, with a possible D match to TRBD1 (6 bases). The germline V gene has CDR1 GTSNPN and CDR2 SVGIG (reference sequence). The CDR3 is made up of 13 amino acids. V was trimmed by 3 bases and J by 5 bases, leaving 8 bases between them.

The CDR3 region is CASSFEGSEAFF. For the CDR3, the DNA is TGCGCCAGCAGCTTTGAGGGATCGGAAGCTTTCTTT. V usage is TRBV5-1 and J usage is TRBJ1-1; D not certain. This CDR3 has 12 amino acids. Trimming stripped 2 bases from V and 8 bases from J, with 10 bases between. Germline CDR1 SGHRS, CDR2 YFSETQ.

The CDR3 reads CASRASGRSEQYF. The CDR3, as DNA: TGTGCCAGCAGAGCTAGCGGGAGAAGCGAGCAGTACTTC. This chain joins TRBV27 and TRBJ2-7, with TRBD2 identical over 10 bases. V lost 6 bases to trimming and J lost 6 bases; unmatched junction nucleotides: 5. Per the germline V gene, CDR1 is MNHEY and CDR2 is SMNVEV (reference sequence). The CDR3 runs 13 residues.

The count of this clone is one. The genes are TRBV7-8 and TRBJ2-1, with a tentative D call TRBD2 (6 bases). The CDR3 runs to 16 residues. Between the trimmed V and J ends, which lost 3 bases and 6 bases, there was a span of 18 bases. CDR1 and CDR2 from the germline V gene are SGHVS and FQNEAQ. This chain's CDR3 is CASSFGDFPGSNEQFF. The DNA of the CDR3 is TGTGCCAGCAGCTTCGGGGACTTCCCAGGGTCCAATGAGCAGTTCTTC.

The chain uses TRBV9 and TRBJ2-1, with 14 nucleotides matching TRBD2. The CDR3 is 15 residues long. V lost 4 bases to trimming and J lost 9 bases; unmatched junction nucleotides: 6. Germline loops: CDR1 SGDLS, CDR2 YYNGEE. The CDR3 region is CASSLTSGGAIEQFF. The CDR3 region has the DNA TGTGCCAGCAGCCTGACTAGCGGGGGGGCGATTGAGCAGTTCTTC.

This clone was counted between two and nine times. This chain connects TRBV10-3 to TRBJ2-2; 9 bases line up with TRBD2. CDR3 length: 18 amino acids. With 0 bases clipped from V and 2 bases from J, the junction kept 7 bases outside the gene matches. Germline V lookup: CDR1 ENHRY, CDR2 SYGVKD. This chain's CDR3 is CAISESFSGRSNTGELFF. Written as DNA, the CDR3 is TGTGCCATCAGTGAGTCTTTTAGCGGGAGAAGTAACACCGGGGAGCTGTTTTTT.